The clone carrying this T cell receptor beta chain was seen at least ten times. Antigen specificity is unknown. The sample comes from a study of read filtering for tumor transcriptome and immune sequencing. Study at large: After DNase treatment, RNA was made into whole-transcriptome libraries. Findings and caveats of the study: About four fifths of IR-seq clonotypes had a single read, yet these held around 3.5% of reads. The CD138-negative fraction was mixed bone marrow immune cells, not pure T cells.

Bone marrow was sampled from every patient at the time of active disease. Trimming took off 1 base at V and 4 bases at J, with 8 bases between the two ends. The CDR3 runs to 13 residues. The V gene's germline CDR1 is SQVTM and CDR2 ANQGSEA. Molecular barcoded adaptors covering alpha/delta and beta/gamma chains were used on approximately 400 ng RNA. TCRdb analysed the reads with MiXCR anew, one entry per CDR3 protein. The sample includes approximately 140,000 distinct CDR3 sequences, less than 15% of them seen just once. This sequence joins TRBV29-1 and TRBJ1-5, with D maybe TRBD1 (6 bases). The sequenced material came from a population of CD138-negative cells sorted from bone marrow. The clonotype originates from a donor aged 40 or older with multiple myeloma. CDR3 nucleotides: TGCAGCGTTGAAGGGACAGCGAATCAGCCCCAGCATTTT. Translated: CSVEGTANQPQHF.